This T cell receptor beta chain was captured by sequencing in a study of cytomegalovirus exposure and HLA in healthy donors. Across the whole study: There were about 85 million unique TCRs (from HLA-typed donors) in an early data release.

Notes on the study in general: High specificity and sensitivity for cytomegalovirus status were reported for the classifier. Listed as cytomegalovirus-associated were over 150 TCR beta chains.

This clone was seen once. What it recognizes is unknown. Amplification used 60 Vbeta primers and 13 Jbeta primers. In the study's own analysis: Later work found roughly 80 million unique TCR beta chains, with roughly 11 million shared. Profiled with immunoSEQ multiplex PCR; TCRdb holds only in-frame clones, not every one. V and J calls and clone size follow that table, whereas D and trimming were derived from the DNA. The table includes about 190,000 clones, about 81% detected once. The CDR3 is made up of 15 amino acids. Germline CDR1 MNHEY, CDR2 SVGAGI. V gave up 6 bases and J gave up 1 base; unmatched junction bases: 6.

The sequence was obtained from a woman aged 18-29 years in good health and CMV-seronegative. What was sequenced was PBMCs. The gene calls are TRBV6-5 and TRBJ1-5; 7 bases align to TRBD1. The CDR3 spells CASRKQGPSNQPQHF. The CDR3 DNA sequence: TGTGCCAGCAGAAAACAGGGGCCGAGCAATCAGCCCCAGCATTTT.